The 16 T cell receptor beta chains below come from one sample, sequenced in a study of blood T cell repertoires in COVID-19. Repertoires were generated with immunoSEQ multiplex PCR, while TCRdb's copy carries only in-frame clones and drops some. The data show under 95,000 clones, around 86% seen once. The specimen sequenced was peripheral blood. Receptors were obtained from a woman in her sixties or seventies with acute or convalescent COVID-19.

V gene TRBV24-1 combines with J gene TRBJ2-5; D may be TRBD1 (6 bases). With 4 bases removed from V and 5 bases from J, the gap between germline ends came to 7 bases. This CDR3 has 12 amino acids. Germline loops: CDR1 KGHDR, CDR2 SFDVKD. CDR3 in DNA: TGTGCCACCAGTGAAGGGGGTGAGACCCAGTACTTC. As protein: CATSEGGETQYF.

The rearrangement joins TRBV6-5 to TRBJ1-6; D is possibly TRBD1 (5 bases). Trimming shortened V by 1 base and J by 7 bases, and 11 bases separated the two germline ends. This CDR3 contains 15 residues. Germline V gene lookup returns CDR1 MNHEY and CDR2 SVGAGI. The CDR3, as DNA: TGTGCCAGCAGTTACTTAGGCAGGGAAAATTCACCCCTCCACTTT. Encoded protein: CASSYLGRENSPLHF.

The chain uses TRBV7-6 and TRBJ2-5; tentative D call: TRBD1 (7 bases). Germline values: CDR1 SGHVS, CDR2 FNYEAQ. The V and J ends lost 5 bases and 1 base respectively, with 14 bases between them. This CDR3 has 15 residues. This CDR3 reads CASSPLRGAQETQYF. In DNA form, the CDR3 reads TGTGCCAGCAGCCCCCTCAGGGGGGCCCAAGAGACCCAGTACTTC.

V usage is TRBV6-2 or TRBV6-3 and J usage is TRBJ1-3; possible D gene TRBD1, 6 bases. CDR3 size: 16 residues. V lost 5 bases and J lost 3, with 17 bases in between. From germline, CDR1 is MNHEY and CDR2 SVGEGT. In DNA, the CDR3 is TGTGCCAGCAGTAAGGACAGCCCGACTCTTGGAAACACCATATATTTT. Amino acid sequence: CASSKDSPTLGNTIYF.

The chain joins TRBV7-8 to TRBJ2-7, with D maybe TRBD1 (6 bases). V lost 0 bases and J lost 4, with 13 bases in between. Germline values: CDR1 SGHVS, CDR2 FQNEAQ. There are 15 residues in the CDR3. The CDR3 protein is CASSLAPGAGYEQYF. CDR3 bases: TGTGCCAGCAGCTTAGCACCAGGGGCTGGGTACGAGCAGTACTTC.

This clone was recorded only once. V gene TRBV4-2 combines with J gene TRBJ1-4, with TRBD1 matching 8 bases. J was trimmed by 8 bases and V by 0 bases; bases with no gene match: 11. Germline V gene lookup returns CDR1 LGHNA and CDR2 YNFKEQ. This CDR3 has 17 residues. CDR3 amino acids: CASSQDLVRGQGEKLFF. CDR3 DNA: TGTGCCAGCAGCCAAGACTTAGTCAGGGGGCAGGGAGAAAAACTGTTTTTT.

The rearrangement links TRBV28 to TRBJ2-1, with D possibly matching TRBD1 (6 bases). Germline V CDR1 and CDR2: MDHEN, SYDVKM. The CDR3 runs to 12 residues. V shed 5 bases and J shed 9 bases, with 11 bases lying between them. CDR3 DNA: TGTGCCAGCAGTAGACAGGAGACTGAGCAGTTCTTC. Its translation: CASSRQETEQFF.

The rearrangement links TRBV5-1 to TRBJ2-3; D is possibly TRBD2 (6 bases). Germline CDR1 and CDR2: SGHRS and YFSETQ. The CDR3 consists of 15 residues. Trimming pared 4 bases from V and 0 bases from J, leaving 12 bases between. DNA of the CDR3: TGCGCCAGCAGCCGCCCGGGGACTAGCACAGATACGCAGTATTTT. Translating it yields CASSRPGTSTDTQYF.

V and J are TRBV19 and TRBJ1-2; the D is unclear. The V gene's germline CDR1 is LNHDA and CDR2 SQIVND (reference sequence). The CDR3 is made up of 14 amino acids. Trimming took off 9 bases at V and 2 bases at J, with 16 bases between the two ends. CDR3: CASLREEPNYGYTF. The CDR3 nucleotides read TGTGCCAGCCTACGGGAAGAGCCCAACTATGGCTACACCTTC.

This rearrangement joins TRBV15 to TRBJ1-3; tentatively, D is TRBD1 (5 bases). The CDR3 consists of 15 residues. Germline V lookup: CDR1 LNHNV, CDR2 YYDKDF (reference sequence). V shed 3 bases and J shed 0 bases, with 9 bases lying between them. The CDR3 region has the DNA TGTGCCACCAGCAGGGGGCGAAGCTCTGGAAACACCATATATTTT. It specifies CATSRGRSSGNTIYF.

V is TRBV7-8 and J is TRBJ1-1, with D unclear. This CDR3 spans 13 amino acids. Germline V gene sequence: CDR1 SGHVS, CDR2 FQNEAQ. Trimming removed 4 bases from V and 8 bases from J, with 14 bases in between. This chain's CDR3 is CASSSRWVAEAFF. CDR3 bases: TGTGCCAGCAGCTCACGCTGGGTAGCAGAAGCTTTCTTT.

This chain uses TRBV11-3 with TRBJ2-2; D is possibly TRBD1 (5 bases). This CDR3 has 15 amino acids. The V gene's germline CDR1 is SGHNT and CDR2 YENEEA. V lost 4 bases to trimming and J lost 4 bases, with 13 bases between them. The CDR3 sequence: CASSSQQELTGELFF. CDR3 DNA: TGTGCCAGCAGCTCCCAACAGGAGCTCACCGGGGAGCTGTTTTTT.

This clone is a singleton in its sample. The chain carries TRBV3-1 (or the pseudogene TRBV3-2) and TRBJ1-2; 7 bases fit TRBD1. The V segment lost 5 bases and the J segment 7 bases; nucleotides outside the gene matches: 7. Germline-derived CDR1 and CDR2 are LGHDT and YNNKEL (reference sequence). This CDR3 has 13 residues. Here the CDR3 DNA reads TGTGCCAGCAGCGACAGGGAGGCGTCTGGCTACACCTTC. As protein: CASSDREASGYTF.

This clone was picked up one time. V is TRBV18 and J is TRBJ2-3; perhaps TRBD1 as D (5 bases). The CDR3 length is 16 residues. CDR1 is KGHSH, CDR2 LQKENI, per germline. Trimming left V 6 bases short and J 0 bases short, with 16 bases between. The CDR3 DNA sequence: TGTGCCAGCTCTTTGGGGCCGCCGACAAGCACAGATACGCAGTATTTT. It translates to CASSLGPPTSTDTQYF.

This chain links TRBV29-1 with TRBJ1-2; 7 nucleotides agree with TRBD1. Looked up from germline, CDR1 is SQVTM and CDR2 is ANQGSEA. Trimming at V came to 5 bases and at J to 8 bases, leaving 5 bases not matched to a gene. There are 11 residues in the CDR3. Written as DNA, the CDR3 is TGCAGCGTTCGAACAGGGGAAGGCTACACCTTC. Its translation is CSVRTGEGYTF.

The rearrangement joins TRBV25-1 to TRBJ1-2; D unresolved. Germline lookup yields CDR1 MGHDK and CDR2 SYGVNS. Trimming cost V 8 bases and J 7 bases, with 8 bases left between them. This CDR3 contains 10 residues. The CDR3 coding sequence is TGTGCCAGCTTTCTTGTTGGCTACACCTTC. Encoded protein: CASFLVGYTF.